This record concerns one TCR beta chain sequence. Germline loops: CDR1 SQVTM, CDR2 ANQGSEA. The V end lost 3 bases, the J end lost 6 bases, and 11 bases lay between the germline ends. The length of the CDR3 is 12 residues. Original analysis: The authors estimated nucleated cell counts from reference gene primer amplification. Clones were read by immunoSEQ multiplex PCR, and TCRdb kept only the in-frame ones, dropping some. V and J calls and clone size are copied from that table; D and trimming were computed from the DNA. The sample contains some 100,000 clones, 88% of which appear only once. This sample is part of a study of blood T cell repertoires in COVID-19.

Sequences were obtained from peripheral blood. The chain joins TRBV29-1 to TRBJ1-2; D ambiguous. This receptor was identified in a middle-aged man with COVID-19, enrolled during active disease. CDR3 nucleotide sequence: TGCAGCGTTGATTCCCCTAGCCATGGCTACACCTTC. Its protein product is CSVDSPSHGYTF. Supplemented by reference TRBV29-1 and TRBJ1-2, the full variable domain reads SAVISQKPSRDICQRGTSLTIQCQVDSQVTMMFWYRQQPGQSLTLIATANQGSEATYESGFVIDKFPISRPNLTFSTLTVSNMSPEDSSIYLCSVDSPSHGYTFGSGTRLTVV.